This record looks at one TCR beta chain sequence and its context. Trimming cost V 11 bases and J 3 bases; bases outside gene matches: 9. The CDR3 covers 13 residues. The V gene's germline CDR1 is MNHNS and CDR2 SASEGT. The data were obtained in a study of OX40 agonist ivuxolimab in advanced cancers. Study overall: The patients got ivuxolimab, which is an agonistic anti-OX40 (CD134) antibody. Previous treatment with anti-PD-1, anti-PD-L1 or anti-CTLA-4 therapy was allowed; 40% had received some.

Assay used: immunoSEQ multiplex PCR; TCRdb lists only in-frame clones, some missing. Altogether roughly 90,000 clones are present, roughly 93% being singletons, with the ten largest covering less than 0.75%. Autoimmune disease history or systemic immunosuppression excluded patients. The sequence derives from an adult with an advanced solid tumor such as melanoma, head and neck, liver or kidney cancer. V is TRBV6-1 and J is TRBJ2-7; TRBD1 agrees at 8 bases. The source material was CD4+ or CD8+ T cells sorted from blood, sampled in a trial of the OX40 agonist ivuxolimab. This CDR3 reads CAGGTGVFYEQYF. The CDR3 DNA reads TGTGCCGGCGGGACAGGAGTTTTCTACGAGCAGTACTTC.